These T cell receptor beta chains were read from a single sample in a study of cytomegalovirus exposure and HLA in healthy donors. Some clones are missing from TCRdb's copy, which holds only in-frame ones; the method was immunoSEQ multiplex PCR. The data contain fewer than 150,000 clones, roughly three quarters of them singletons. The sequenced sample consisted of PBMCs. These receptors originate from a young man in good health and CMV-seronegative. Both conserved end residues are part of each CDR3. D genes are given only for firm matches. Size is stated for part of the rows, as once, few or many counts, or as a class when the clone is expanded.

D gene: TRBD2; clone size: NA; J gene: TRBJ2-1; V gene: TRBV28; CDR3 protein: CASRWREGQQFF; CDR3 DNA: TGTGCCAGCAGATGGCGGGAGGGGCAGCAGTTCTTC
D gene: NA; clone size: NA; J gene: TRBJ2-2; V gene: TRBV9; CDR3 protein: CASSGRQHTGELFF; CDR3 DNA: TGTGCCAGCAGCGGACGACAGCACACCGGGGAGCTGTTTTTT
D gene: NA; clone size: NA; J gene: TRBJ2-1; V gene: TRBV7-3; CDR3 protein: CASSLMSGTNNEQFF; CDR3 DNA: TGTGCCAGCAGCTTAATGTCAGGGACAAACAATGAGCAGTTCTTC
D gene: NA; clone size: NA; J gene: TRBJ2-1; V gene: TRBV7-2; CDR3 protein: CASSLAPRSGEQFF; CDR3 DNA: TGTGCCAGCAGCTTAGCCCCACGCTCAGGTGAGCAGTTCTTC
D gene: NA; clone size: once; J gene: TRBJ1-1; V gene: TRBV11-1; CDR3 protein: CASSFSTRGTEAFF; CDR3 DNA: TGTGCCAGCAGCTTTTCTACACGGGGCACTGAAGCTTTCTTT
D gene: TRBD2; clone size: NA; J gene: TRBJ2-3; V gene: TRBV20-1; CDR3 protein: CSALAGGFAYF; CDR3 DNA: TGCAGTGCCCTAGCGGGGGGTTTCGCGTATTTT
D gene: NA; clone size: NA; J gene: TRBJ1-2; V gene: TRBV28; CDR3 protein: CASSSTNYDYTF; CDR3 DNA: TGTGCCAGCTCGAGTACAAACTATGACTACACCTTC
D gene: NA; clone size: NA; J gene: TRBJ1-5; V gene: TRBV5-6; CDR3 protein: CASSRGGQPQHF; CDR3 DNA: TGTGCCAGCAGCCGAGGTGGGCAGCCCCAGCATTTT
D gene: TRBD2; clone size: NA; J gene: TRBJ2-1; V gene: TRBV4-3; CDR3 protein: CASSQDRTSGRPYFHEQFF; CDR3 DNA: TGCGCCAGCAGCCAAGATCGGACTAGCGGGAGGCCCTATTTCCATGAGCAGTTCTTC
D gene: TRBD1; clone size: NA; J gene: TRBJ2-7; V gene: TRBV5-5; CDR3 protein: CASSLPQGKLSYEQYF; CDR3 DNA: TGTGCCAGCAGCTTGCCACAGGGGAAGTTGTCCTACGAGCAGTACTTC
D gene: NA; clone size: NA; J gene: TRBJ1-2; V gene: TRBV5-1; CDR3 protein: CASSLSQGSQGYTF; CDR3 DNA: TGCGCCAGCAGCTTGAGCCAGGGAAGTCAAGGCTACACCTTC
D gene: NA; clone size: medium-sized; J gene: TRBJ1-4; V gene: TRBV11-2; CDR3 protein: CASSPLWQGKEKLFF; CDR3 DNA: TGTGCCAGCAGCCCCCTCTGGCAGGGAAAAGAAAAACTGTTTTTT
D gene: NA; clone size: few; J gene: TRBJ1-5; V gene: TRBV29-1; CDR3 protein: CSVRDSNQPQHF; CDR3 DNA: TGCAGCGTCCGGGATAGCAATCAGCCCCAGCATTTT
D gene: NA; clone size: NA; J gene: TRBJ2-5; V gene: TRBV6-1; CDR3 protein: CASSVVGGTQYF; CDR3 DNA: TGTGCCAGCAGTGTTGTGGGGGGGACCCAGTACTTC
D gene: TRBD1; clone size: NA; J gene: TRBJ2-1; V gene: TRBV6-5; CDR3 protein: CASSGDRAGDEQFF; CDR3 DNA: TGTGCCAGCAGTGGGGACAGGGCCGGCGATGAGCAGTTCTTC
D gene: NA; clone size: NA; J gene: TRBJ2-7; V gene: TRBV25-1; CDR3 protein: CASSETGQNEQYF; CDR3 DNA: TGTGCCAGCAGTGAAACGGGACAAAACGAGCAGTACTTC
D gene: NA; clone size: NA; J gene: TRBJ2-1; V gene: TRBV30; CDR3 protein: CAWSVRVDNEQFF; CDR3 DNA: TGTGCCTGGAGTGTACGGGTCGACAATGAGCAGTTCTTC
D gene: NA; clone size: NA; J gene: TRBJ1-2; V gene: TRBV5-6; CDR3 protein: CASSLVSDSFNYGYTF; CDR3 DNA: TGTGCCAGCAGCTTGGTTTCGGACAGCTTTAACTATGGCTACACCTTC
D gene: TRBD1; clone size: NA; J gene: TRBJ2-7; V gene: TRBV15; CDR3 protein: CATSGRTGLGDEQYF; CDR3 DNA: TGTGCCACCAGCGGGCGGACAGGGCTCGGGGACGAGCAGTACTTC
D gene: NA; clone size: NA; J gene: TRBJ2-1; V gene: TRBV7-9; CDR3 protein: CASSLANSYNEQFF; CDR3 DNA: TGTGCCAGCAGCTTAGCCAACTCCTACAATGAGCAGTTCTTC
D gene: NA; clone size: NA; J gene: TRBJ2-5; V gene: TRBV6-5; CDR3 protein: CASSSTSQTQYF; CDR3 DNA: TGTGCCAGCAGCTCGACTAGTCAGACCCAGTACTTC
D gene: TRBD1; clone size: NA; J gene: TRBJ2-7; V gene: TRBV7-2; CDR3 protein: CASSLIRDRAGEQYF; CDR3 DNA: TGTGCCAGCAGCTTGATCCGGGACAGGGCGGGGGAGCAGTACTTC
D gene: NA; clone size: NA; J gene: TRBJ2-1; V gene: TRBV6-5; CDR3 protein: CASSSLGNEQFF; CDR3 DNA: TGTGCCAGCAGTTCACTAGGGAATGAGCAGTTCTTC
D gene: NA; clone size: NA; J gene: TRBJ1-2; V gene: TRBV6-5; CDR3 protein: CASSSPRQVHYGYTF; CDR3 DNA: TGTGCCAGCAGTTCCCCCCGACAGGTTCACTATGGCTACACCTTC
D gene: NA; clone size: few; J gene: TRBJ2-4; V gene: TRBV7-9; CDR3 protein: CASSLGRGPLAKNIQYF; CDR3 DNA: TGTGCCAGCAGCTTAGGGAGGGGACCGTTAGCCAAAAACATTCAGTACTTC
D gene: TRBD1; clone size: NA; J gene: TRBJ1-6; V gene: TRBV19; CDR3 protein: CASSIRIGGLNSPLHF; CDR3 DNA: TGTGCCAGTAGTATACGGATAGGGGGCTTGAATTCACCCCTCCACTTT
D gene: NA; clone size: NA; J gene: TRBJ2-7; V gene: TRBV6-5; CDR3 protein: CASSYERNSYEQYF; CDR3 DNA: TGTGCCAGCAGTTACGAGCGGAACTCCTACGAGCAGTACTTC
D gene: TRBD2; clone size: NA; J gene: TRBJ2-1; V gene: TRBV14; CDR3 protein: CASSQVGGGWGNEQFF; CDR3 DNA: TGTGCCAGCAGCCAAGTCGGGGGGGGTTGGGGCAATGAGCAGTTCTTC
D gene: NA; clone size: NA; J gene: TRBJ2-1; V gene: TRBV7-3; CDR3 protein: CASSLGPGQRYYNEQFF; CDR3 DNA: TGTGCCAGCAGCTTAGGTCCAGGACAGAGATACTACAATGAGCAGTTCTTC
D gene: NA; clone size: few; J gene: TRBJ2-5; V gene: TRBV10-3; CDR3 protein: CAISELHQETQYF; CDR3 DNA: TGTGCCATCAGTGAACTCCACCAAGAGACCCAGTACTTC
D gene: TRBD1; clone size: NA; J gene: TRBJ1-1; V gene: TRBV5-1; CDR3 protein: CASSLGGQANTEAFF; CDR3 DNA: TGCGCCAGCAGCTTGGGGGGACAGGCCAACACTGAAGCTTTCTTT
D gene: NA; clone size: NA; J gene: TRBJ1-1; V gene: TRBV7-7; CDR3 protein: CASSLDMNTEAFF; CDR3 DNA: TGTGCTAGCAGCTTAGACATGAACACTGAAGCTTTCTTT
D gene: NA; clone size: NA; J gene: TRBJ1-1; V gene: TRBV11-2; CDR3 protein: CASSLDPGLGTEAFF; CDR3 DNA: TGTGCCAGCAGCTTAGACCCGGGACTCGGCACTGAAGCTTTCTTT
D gene: TRBD1; clone size: medium-sized; J gene: TRBJ2-1; V gene: TRBV9; CDR3 protein: CASSERGLNEQFF; CDR3 DNA: TGTGCCAGCAGCGAGAGGGGGCTGAACGAGCAGTTCTTC
D gene: NA; clone size: once; J gene: TRBJ2-2; V gene: TRBV5-4; CDR3 protein: CASSLGGLRNTGELFF; CDR3 DNA: TGTGCCAGCAGCTTGGGGGGACTGAGGAACACCGGGGAGCTGTTTTTT
D gene: TRBD2; clone size: NA; J gene: TRBJ2-1; V gene: TRBV7-3; CDR3 protein: CASSLLGGRYNEQFF; CDR3 DNA: TGTGCCAGCAGCCTACTCGGCGGGAGGTACAATGAGCAGTTCTTC
D gene: NA; clone size: NA; J gene: TRBJ2-1; V gene: TRBV9; CDR3 protein: CASSVDGLSYNEQFF; CDR3 DNA: TGTGCCAGCAGCGTAGATGGACTGTCCTACAATGAGCAGTTCTTC
D gene: NA; clone size: few; J gene: TRBJ2-6; V gene: TRBV28; CDR3 protein: CASSPVSSGANVLTF; CDR3 DNA: TGTGCCAGCAGCCCTGTATCCTCTGGGGCCAACGTCCTGACTTTC
D gene: NA; clone size: NA; J gene: TRBJ1-4; V gene: TRBV14; CDR3 protein: CASSRTGGPGEKLFF; CDR3 DNA: TGTGCCAGCAGCCGGACGGGGGGGCCTGGTGAAAAACTGTTTTTT
D gene: NA; clone size: NA; J gene: TRBJ2-3; V gene: TRBV5-1; CDR3 protein: CASSLGGEGTDTQYF; CDR3 DNA: TGCGCCAGCAGCTTGGGCGGGGAGGGCACAGATACGCAGTATTTT
D gene: NA; clone size: NA; J gene: TRBJ2-3; V gene: TRBV18; CDR3 protein: CASSPTTHTDTQYF; CDR3 DNA: TGTGCCAGCTCACCCACGACTCACACAGATACGCAGTATTTT
D gene: NA; clone size: NA; J gene: TRBJ2-7; V gene: TRBV27; CDR3 protein: CASSLSRGFPRREQYF; CDR3 DNA: TGTGCCAGCAGTTTATCGCGGGGATTCCCTCGTCGGGAGCAGTACTTC